Presented here are 17 T cell receptor beta chains from one specimen sequenced in a study of cytomegalovirus exposure and HLA in healthy donors. The PCR contained 60 Vbeta and 13 Jbeta primers. Sequenced by immunoSEQ multiplex PCR; TCRdb stores in-frame clones only, minus some. The data contain roughly 100,000 clones, 70% to 90% of them singletons. Specimen: PBMCs. The receptors here all came from a woman younger than 30 in good health and CMV-seropositive.

The chain links TRBV2 to TRBJ2-5; D remains unclear. The ends were cut back, 6 bases at V and 1 base at J, with 9 bases in the middle. CDR1 is SNHLY and CDR2 is FYNNEI in the germline V gene. The CDR3 loop spans 13 amino acids. The CDR3, as DNA: TGTGCCAGCAGCGTCAGCGCCCAAGAGACCCAGTACTTC. Translation: CASSVSAQETQYF.

This chain links TRBV7-9 with TRBJ1-2, with D maybe TRBD1 (5 bases). The V gene's germline CDR1 is SEHNR and CDR2 FQNEAQ (reference sequence). The CDR3 is 13 amino acids. V was cut by 4 bases and J by 7 bases, with 13 bases left in between. The CDR3, as DNA: TGTGCCAGCAGCTACCCACCACAGGCTGGCTACACCTTC. Translating it yields CASSYPPQAGYTF.

The chain carries TRBV4-1 and TRBJ1-1; 9 bases line up with TRBD1. CDR1 is MGHRA and CDR2 is YSYEKL in the germline V gene. With 4 bases clipped from V and 7 bases from J, the junction kept 10 bases outside the gene matches. The CDR3 is 15 amino acids. The CDR3 loop reads CASSLPGQGRDEAFF. CDR3 in DNA: TGCGCCAGCAGCCTACCGGGACAGGGAAGGGATGAAGCTTTCTTT.

This chain connects TRBV4-1 to TRBJ2-7; 8 positions match TRBD2. The germline V gene encodes CDR1 MGHRA and CDR2 YSYEKL. CDR3 length equals 16 residues. Germline trimming cut 5 bases from V and 4 bases from J; bases unmatched to any gene: 13. This chain's CDR3 is CASSTYRGTSIYEQYF. Here the CDR3 DNA reads TGCGCCAGCAGCACATACCGCGGGACTAGTATTTACGAGCAGTACTTC.

The chain carries TRBV7-2 and TRBJ1-2; 11 bases fit TRBD1. The CDR3 sequence is 15 residues long. Trimming took 5 bases from V and 2 from J; bases not matched to a gene: 4. The V gene's germline CDR1 is SGHTA and CDR2 FQGNSA. CDR3 loop: CASSPGQGGNYGYTF. CDR3 coding DNA: TGTGCCAGCAGCCCGGGACAGGGGGGGAACTATGGCTACACCTTC.

V and J are TRBV28 and TRBJ2-7, with 11 bases that match TRBD2. J was trimmed by 1 base and V by 3 bases; bases with no gene match: 5. The germline V gene has CDR1 MDHEN and CDR2 SYDVKM. The CDR3 sequence is 16 residues long. This chain's CDR3 is CASSFRLAGGSYEQYF. CDR3 sequence (DNA): TGTGCCAGCAGTTTTAGGCTAGCGGGAGGTTCCTACGAGCAGTACTTC.

This chain uses TRBV6-6 with TRBJ2-7; 10 nucleotides match TRBD1. The CDR3 has 15 residues. Trimming took 2 bases from V and 6 from J; bases not matched to a gene: 7. CDR1 MNHNY and CDR2 SVGAGI come from the germline V gene (reference sequence). The CDR3 DNA reads as TGTGCCAGCAGTTACCCCGGGACAGGGGTGGTCGAGCAGTACTTC. Translation: CASSYPGTGVVEQYF.

The chain has TRBV6-1 and TRBJ1-6; 7 bases align to TRBD1. Germline V gene data show CDR1 as MNHNS and CDR2 as SASEGT. The V gene end was trimmed by 5 bases and the J gene end by 5 bases; junction bases not matched to a gene: 6. This CDR3 region has 15 residues. The CDR3 bases are TGTGCCAGCAGTAAAGAGGGACAGAATAATTCACCCCTCCACTTT. Protein sequence: CASSKEGQNNSPLHF.

This clone was observed a few times. The V gene is TRBV6-6, the J gene TRBJ1-1, with D perhaps TRBD1 (5 bases). Germline values: CDR1 MNHNY, CDR2 SVGAGI (reference sequence). Deletions cut 2 bases from V and 11 bases from J, with 15 bases between. This CDR3 is 13 amino acids long. The CDR3 DNA is TGTGCCAGCAGTTACGGTAGGGGAGGAGCGGCTTTCTTT. This translates into CASSYGRGGAAFF.

CDR3 loop: CASSPHRRGDTQYF. The CDR3 DNA reads TGTGCCAGCTCACCACACCGGCGAGGAGATACGCAGTATTTT. The chain carries TRBV18 and TRBJ2-3; unclear D gene. This CDR3 contains 14 residues. CDR1 and CDR2 (germline): KGHSH, LQKENI. V was shortened by 1 base and J by 5 bases, with 10 bases between the two germline ends.

The genes are TRBV6-5 and TRBJ2-5, with D perhaps matching TRBD1 (6 bases). There are 14 residues in the CDR3. Trimming pared 7 bases from V and 7 bases from J, leaving 19 bases between. Germline CDR1 is MNHEY and CDR2 is SVGAGI. CDR3 loop: CASNPQGQIGTQYF. The CDR3, as DNA: TGTGCCAGCAACCCACAGGGTCAGATCGGGACCCAGTACTTC.

This clone was seen only a few times. V usage is TRBV4-1 and J usage is TRBJ2-2, with TRBD2 identical over 8 bases. The junction had 8 bases not matched to a gene; V was cut back by 4 bases and J by 7 bases. There are 15 residues in the CDR3. The germline V gene encodes CDR1 MGHRA and CDR2 YSYEKL. The CDR3 spells CASSRGLADSGELFF. CDR3 nucleotide sequence: TGCGCCAGCAGCCGTGGACTAGCTGATAGCGGGGAGCTGTTTTTT.

The chain has TRBV5-6 and TRBJ2-5; 9 bases align to TRBD2. The CDR3 contains 17 residues. V dropped 0 bases and J dropped 5; count of bases not matched to a gene: 11. CDR1 is SGHDT and CDR2 is YYEEEE in the germline V gene. The CDR3 sequence: CASSLAWLAGLRETQYF. The CDR3 DNA is TGTGCCAGCAGCTTGGCCTGGCTAGCGGGGCTCAGGGAGACCCAGTACTTC.

As concerns this clone: One end of the junction does not line up with germline, which may come from a read error. The rearrangement joins TRBV27 to TRBJ1-4; 7 bases map to TRBD1. Per the germline V gene, CDR1 is MNHEY and CDR2 is SMNVEV (reference sequence). The CDR3 runs to 17 residues. In DNA, the CDR3 is TGTGCCAGCAGTTTATTTCGACAGGGTGGAGGTAATGAAGAACTGTTTTTT. Translated: CASSLFRQGGGNEELFF.

The chain links TRBV29-1 to TRBJ2-2; unclear D gene. The CDR3 has 12 amino acids. Trimming removed 7 bases from V and 0 bases from J, with 6 bases in between. Germline values: CDR1 SQVTM, CDR2 ANQGSEA. CDR3: CSARSNTGELFF. As DNA, the CDR3 is TGCAGCGCCCGTTCGAACACCGGGGAGCTGTTTTTT.

The chain couples TRBV10-3 to TRBJ1-2; possibly TRBD1 for D (5 bases). CDR1 and CDR2 (germline): ENHRY, SYGVKD. With 6 bases removed from V and 0 bases from J, the gap between germline ends came to 20 bases. This CDR3 region has 17 residues. The CDR3 protein is CAIRMGLGVATNYGYTF. For the CDR3, the DNA is TGTGCCATCAGAATGGGTTTAGGGGTTGCCACTAACTATGGCTACACCTTC.

The chain recombines TRBV30 with TRBJ2-3; D is undetermined. Deletions cut 6 bases from V and 3 bases from J, with 4 bases between. CDR1 GTSNPN and CDR2 SVGIG come from the germline V gene (reference sequence). The CDR3 extends over 10 amino acids. CDR3 protein: CACRTDTQYF. For the CDR3, the DNA is TGTGCCTGTCGTACAGATACGCAGTATTTT.